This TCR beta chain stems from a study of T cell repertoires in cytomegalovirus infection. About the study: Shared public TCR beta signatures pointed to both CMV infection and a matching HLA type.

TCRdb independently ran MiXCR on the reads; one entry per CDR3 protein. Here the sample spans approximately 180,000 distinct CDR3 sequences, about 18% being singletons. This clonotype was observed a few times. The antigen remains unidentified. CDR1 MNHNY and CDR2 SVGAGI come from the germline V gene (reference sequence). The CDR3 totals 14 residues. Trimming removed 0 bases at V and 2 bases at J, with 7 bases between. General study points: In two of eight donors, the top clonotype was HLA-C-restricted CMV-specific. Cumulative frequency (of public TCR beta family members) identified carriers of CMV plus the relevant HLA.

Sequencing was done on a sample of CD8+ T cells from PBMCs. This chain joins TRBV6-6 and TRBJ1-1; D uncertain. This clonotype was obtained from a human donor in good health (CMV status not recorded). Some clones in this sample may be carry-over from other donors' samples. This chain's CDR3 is CASSYSGTNTEAFF. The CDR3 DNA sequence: TGTGCCAGCAGTTACTCGGGCACAAACACTGAAGCTTTCTTT.